The clone carrying this T cell receptor beta chain was counted at least ten times. Its antigen is still unknown. The data originate from a study of T cell repertoires in cytomegalovirus infection. Looking at the study overall: TCR beta signatures that were public indicated CMV infection and matching HLA type. Study conclusions and caveats: Of the TCR beta families, the public ones yielded a cumulative frequency that identified carriers of CMV plus the relevant HLA.

From the reads, TCRdb called clonotypes with MiXCR, one entry per CDR3 protein. Counted here are about 130,000 distinct CDR3 sequences, less than 9.5% occurring once; the ten biggest clones make up over 9.5%. The CDR3 runs 15 residues. The V gene's germline CDR1 is MNHEY and CDR2 SVGEGT. V was clipped by 5 bases and J by 3 bases, with 13 bases between them. The TCR sequence derives from a human donor in good health (CMV status not recorded). Some clones in this sample may be carry-over from other donors' samples. The material sequenced was PBMCs. This chain joins TRBV6-2 or TRBV6-3 and TRBJ2-2, with D possibly being TRBD2 (6 bases). Here the CDR3 reads CASSKPGLHTGELFF. DNA of the CDR3: TGTGCCAGCAGTAAACCGGGACTTCACACCGGGGAGCTGTTTTTT.